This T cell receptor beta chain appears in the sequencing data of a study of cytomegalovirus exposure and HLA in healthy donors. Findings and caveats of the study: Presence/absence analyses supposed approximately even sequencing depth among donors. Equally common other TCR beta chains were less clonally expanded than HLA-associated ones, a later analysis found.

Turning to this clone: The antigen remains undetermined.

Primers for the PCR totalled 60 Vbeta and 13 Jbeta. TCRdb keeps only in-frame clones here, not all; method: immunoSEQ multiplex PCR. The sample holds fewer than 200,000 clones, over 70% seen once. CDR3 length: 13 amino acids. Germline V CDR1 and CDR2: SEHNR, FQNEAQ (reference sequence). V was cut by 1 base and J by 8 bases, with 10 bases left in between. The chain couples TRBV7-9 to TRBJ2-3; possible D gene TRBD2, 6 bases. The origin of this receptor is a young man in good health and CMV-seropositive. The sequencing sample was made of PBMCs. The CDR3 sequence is CASSLVLGGTQYF. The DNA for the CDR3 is TGTGCCAGCAGCTTAGTGTTGGGGGGTACGCAGTATTTT.